These T cell receptor beta chains were read from a single sample in a study of blood T cell repertoires in COVID-19. Clones were sequenced by immunoSEQ multiplex PCR, and TCRdb holds only the in-frame ones, with some missing. Among roughly 200,000 clones listed, about 86% were seen once. The sequencing input was PBMCs or T cells enriched from blood (not recorded which). All receptors come from a woman in her 30s who had been exposed to COVID-19. The CDR3 runs from the conserved cysteine through the conserved F or W. A D gene is named only where the DNA matches it firmly. A clone size is listed for some rows: how often the clone was seen (once, few, many), or a class if it is expanded.

clone size,D gene,CDR3 length,V gene,J gene,CDR3 protein,CDR3 DNA
NA,TRBD1,17,TRBV14,TRBJ2-5,CASSQRTGGTPGETQYF,TGTGCCAGCAGCCAAAGGACAGGGGGGACTCCAGGAGAGACCCAGTACTTC
NA,TRBD2,14,TRBV5-1,TRBJ2-2,CASIRTSSTGELFF,TGCGCCAGCATCAGGACTAGCAGCACCGGGGAGCTGTTTTTT
NA,TRBD1,14,TRBV2,TRBJ1-1,CASKGDRANTEAFF,TGTGCCAGCAAAGGGGACAGGGCGAACACTGAAGCTTTCTTT
NA,TRBD2,15,TRBV6-1,TRBJ2-3,CASSEGAGRADTQYF,TGTGCCAGCAGTGAAGGAGCGGGGAGAGCAGATACGCAGTATTTT
NA,NA,14,TRBV5-1,TRBJ1-1,CASRSQVSATEAFF,TGCGCCAGCAGAAGTCAGGTATCAGCCACTGAAGCTTTCTTT
NA,TRBD2,18,TRBV10-1,TRBJ2-3,CASSAGFYLAGSTDTQYF,TGCGCCAGCAGTGCCGGCTTCTATTTAGCGGGGAGCACAGATACGCAGTATTTT
NA,TRBD2,16,TRBV19,TRBJ2-2,CASSPGGGAGTGELFF,TGTGCCAGTAGTCCCGGCGGGGGGGCCGGTACCGGGGAGCTGTTTTTT
NA,TRBD1,18,TRBV4-1,TRBJ1-1,CASSQDHWDRDERTEAFF,TGCGCCAGCAGCCAAGATCATTGGGACAGGGATGAGAGGACTGAAGCTTTCTTT
NA,TRBD2,16,TRBV7-8,TRBJ2-5,CASSLRLAGVQETQYF,TGTGCCAGCAGCTTAAGACTAGCGGGGGTACAAGAGACCCAGTACTTC
NA,TRBD2,15,TRBV5-4,TRBJ2-1,CASSTSGFSYNEQFF,TGTGCCAGCAGCACTAGCGGGTTCTCCTACAATGAGCAGTTCTTC
NA,TRBD1,15,TRBV13,TRBJ1-4,CASSPANRGSEKLFF,TGTGCCAGCAGCCCAGCCAACAGGGGATCTGAAAAACTGTTTTTT
NA,NA,16,TRBV24-1,TRBJ2-3,CATSDGTLQPPDTQYF,TGTGCCACCAGTGATGGGACTCTTCAACCCCCCGATACGCAGTATTTT
few,TRBD1,16,TRBV4-2,TRBJ1-4,CASSQRPDRGGEKLFF,TGTGCCAGCAGCCAGCGGCCGGACAGGGGTGGCGAAAAACTGTTTTTT